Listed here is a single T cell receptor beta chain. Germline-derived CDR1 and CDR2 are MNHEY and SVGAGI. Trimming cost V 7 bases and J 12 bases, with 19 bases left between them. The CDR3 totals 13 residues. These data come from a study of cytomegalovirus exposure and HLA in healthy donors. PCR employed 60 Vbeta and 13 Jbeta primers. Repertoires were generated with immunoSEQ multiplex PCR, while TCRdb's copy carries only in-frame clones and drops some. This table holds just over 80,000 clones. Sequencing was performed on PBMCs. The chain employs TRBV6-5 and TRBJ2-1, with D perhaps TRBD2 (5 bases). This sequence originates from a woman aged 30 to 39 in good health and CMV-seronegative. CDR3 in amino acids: CASTGAAGMGQFF. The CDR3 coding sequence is TGTGCCAGCACTGGTGCAGCCGGGATGGGGCAGTTCTTC.